Sequencing of this T cell receptor beta chain was carried out in a study of blood T cell repertoires in COVID-19. Study information: Samples representing acute and convalescent COVID-19 were sourced from the United States, Italy and Spain. Sources were T cells, B-cell-depleted T cells, or PBMCs; the material itself was cDNA or gDNA.

Sequencing was performed with immunoSEQ multiplex PCR; in TCRdb, only in-frame clones are kept and a portion is missing. The table records about 130,000 clones, about 86% of them present only once. The CDR3 is 16 amino acids. V trimming: 4 bases; J trimming: 5 bases; junction bases outside the gene matches: 7. The germline V gene encodes CDR1 SGHAT and CDR2 FQNNGV. The chain has TRBV11-2 and TRBJ2-3; TRBD1 aligns across 12 bases. Specimen: peripheral blood. The TCR originated in a woman in her forties or fifties who had recovered from COVID-19. Written as DNA, the CDR3 is TGTGCCAGCAGCTCCTGGGACAGGGGGCCCAGAGATACGCAGTATTTT. Its translation: CASSSWDRGPRDTQYF.